This T cell receptor (beta chain) was retrieved from a study of T cell changes during pregnancy in multiple sclerosis (dated by TCRdb to between 2018 and 2021). Study-level background: In women with multiple sclerosis, the researchers looked at how the T cell repertoire shifted as pregnancy progressed.

Libraries were built with the immunoSEQ multiplex PCR assay. Not all clones reach the TCRdb copy of this immuneACCESS table, which keeps in-frame sequences only. Checked studies attribute under half of the gap to unresolved V genes and leave the rest unexplained. Within this sample are some 70,000 clones, with under 95% of them counted one time only. 1.3% of the sample is in the top ten clones. As for this clone: Its binding antigen is unknown. No qualities accompany the bases; no much larger clone lies one base away.

This clonotype originated in a female donor in good health, enrolled as a control in a pregnancy study. Sequenced material: peripheral blood, taken in the second trimester of pregnancy.

Read as DNA, the sequence is TGTGCCAGCAGTTTATCGCCAGACTACGAGCAGTACTTC. Its protein is CASSLSPDYEQYF. In this chain, TRBV27 is recombined with TRBJ2-7; the D gene cannot be resolved reliably. Reading from cysteine to phenylalanine, the CDR3 counts 13 amino acids. Here the CDR3 DNA is all that survives: 39 bases in frame from base 1. Trimming takes 0 bases from V and 3 bases from J, and the germline ends sit 6 bases apart. In the germline V gene (reference sequence), CDR1 corresponds to MNHEY and CDR2 to SMNVEV.